This T cell receptor beta chain was captured by sequencing in a study of blood T cells in healthy people across ages. A sample-barcoded 5' primer and a J-beta primer mix were used in a second PCR of roughly 6 to 12 cycles. All samples yielded 2.5 million or more CDR3-containing paired-end reads. TCRdb redid the calling of the 5' RACE reads with MiXCR, one entry per CDR3 protein. Of approximately 900,000 distinct CDR3 sequences in the sample, around 29% were seen once. Notes on the study in general: Per million T cells, the diversity of TCR beta decreased roughly linearly as age advanced. Both naive CD4+ cell counts and diversity were greater in long-lived donors than in aged donors.

Germline V CDR1 and CDR2: LNHNV, YYDKDF (reference sequence). This CDR3 region has 15 residues. Trimming stripped 5 bases from V and 8 bases from J, with 19 bases between. This clonotype was counted a few times. Its antigen remains unknown. The sample was also reused in another study, on T cells of mothers and their children. That study reports: Donors comprised a few healthy Caucasian mothers plus their six children.

The material sequenced was blood. The receptor was derived from a woman between 40 and 50 years old in good health. This chain connects TRBV15 to TRBJ2-1, with D possibly being TRBD2 (7 bases). CDR3 in DNA: TGTGCCACCAGCCCCCGTTGGGGGGGGGCCGATGAGCAGTTCTTC. It codes for CATSPRWGGADEQFF. The entire variable domain, with the rest obtained from reference TRBV15 and TRBJ2-1, is as follows: DAMVIQNPRYQVTQFGKPVTLSCSQTLNHNVMYWYQQKSSQAPKLLFHYYDKDFNNEADTPDNFQSRRPNTSFCFLDIRSPGLGDTAMYLCATSPRWGGADEQFFGPGTRLTVL.